Given below is one TCR beta chain in context. Germline lookup yields CDR1 SGHAT and CDR2 FQNNGV. The germline V and J ends were trimmed by 4 bases and 7 bases, with 22 bases remaining between them. This CDR3 spans 16 amino acids. The study drew participants aged about 18 to 89 years from 24 US areas. Clinical history as reported by participants underpinned cohort assignment. In Cohort 3, a recovered donor had either two negative PCRs, clearance, or symptom resolution. This entry comes from a study of blood T cell repertoires in COVID-19. Background on the study: Nucleic acid was either cDNA or gDNA, and it came from T cells, B-cell-depleted T cells, or PBMCs.

Some clones are missing from TCRdb's copy, which holds only in-frame ones; the method was immunoSEQ multiplex PCR. Among 220,000 or so clones listed, about 84% were seen once. Specimen: PBMCs or T cells enriched from blood (not recorded which). The chain links TRBV11-2 to TRBJ1-2, with a tentative D call TRBD1 (6 bases). This receptor was obtained from a woman in her forties or fifties who had recovered from COVID-19. CDR3: CASSSILRGRGGGYTF. The CDR3 bases are TGTGCCAGCAGCTCCATTCTCAGGGGTCGGGGTGGTGGCTACACCTTC.